The clone carrying this TCR beta chain has just a few counts. Its antigen is undetermined. In the PCR, 60 Vbeta and 13 Jbeta primers were used. The method was immunoSEQ multiplex PCR; TCRdb's version includes in-frame clones alone and lacks a portion of them. The table has approximately 80,000 clones, about four fifths seen once. This CDR3 has 15 residues. The V and J ends lost 4 bases and 3 bases respectively, with 16 bases between them. Germline CDR1 is SGHRS and CDR2 is YFSETQ. This entry comes from a study of cytomegalovirus exposure and HLA in healthy donors. Study-wide background: Previous work identified roughly 120 million unique TCR beta sequences from roughly 170 million T cells. General observations from the study: CMV serostatus alone was available as immune exposure information. Some V segments, including TRBV6-2 and TRBV6-3, were excluded as indistinguishable. Despite most TCR sequences being rare, some public TCRs occurred in many donors.

V is TRBV5-1 and J is TRBJ1-2; D may be TRBD1 (5 bases). The sequencing sample was made of PBMCs. This clonotype was obtained from a man aged 55 to 70 in good health and CMV-seronegative. The CDR3 region is CASSRVGGYDYGYTF. In DNA form, the CDR3 reads TGCGCCAGCAGCAGGGTGGGGGGTTACGACTATGGCTACACCTTC.